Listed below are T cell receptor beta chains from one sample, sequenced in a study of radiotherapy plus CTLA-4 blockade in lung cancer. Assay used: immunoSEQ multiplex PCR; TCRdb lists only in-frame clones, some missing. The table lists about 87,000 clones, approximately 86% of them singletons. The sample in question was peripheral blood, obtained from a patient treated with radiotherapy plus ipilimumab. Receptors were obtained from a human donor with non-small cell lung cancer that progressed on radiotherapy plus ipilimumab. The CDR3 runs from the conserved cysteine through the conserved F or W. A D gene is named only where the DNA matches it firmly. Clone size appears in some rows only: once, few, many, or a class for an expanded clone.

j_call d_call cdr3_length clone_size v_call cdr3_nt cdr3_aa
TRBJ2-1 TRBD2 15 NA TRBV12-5 TGTGCTAGTGCCCCGGGGACTAAAGATGTCAATGAGCAGTTCTTC CASAPGTKDVNEQFF
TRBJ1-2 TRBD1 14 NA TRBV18 TGTGCCAGCTCACCACCCGGACAGGAAGGTGGCTACACCTTC CASSPPGQEGGYTF
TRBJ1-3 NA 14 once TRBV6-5 TGTGCCAGCAAGGACAGTATCTCTGGAAACACCATATATTTT CASKDSISGNTIYF
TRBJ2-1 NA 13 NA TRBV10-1 TGCGCCAGCACCCCCACGGCGGGTAATGAGCAGTTCTTC CASTPTAGNEQFF
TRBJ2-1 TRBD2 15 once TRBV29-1 TGCAGCGTTGAAGATAGGGTAGCGGGAGGTCATGAGCAGTTCTTC CSVEDRVAGGHEQFF
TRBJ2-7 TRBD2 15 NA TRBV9 TGTGCCAGCAGCGTACGGCGGGGGGGCCAACACGAGCAGTACTTC CASSVRRGGQHEQYF
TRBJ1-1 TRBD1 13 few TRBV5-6 TGTGCCAGCAATCGACAGGGTGTCACTGAAGCTTTCTTT CASNRQGVTEAFF
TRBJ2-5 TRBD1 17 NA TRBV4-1 TGCGCCAGCAGCCAAGAAGGGACAGGGGGCCGCGGGGAGACCCAGTACTTC CASSQEGTGGRGETQYF
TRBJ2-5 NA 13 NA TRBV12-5 TGTGCTAGTGGTTTGTACCCACAAGAGACCCAGTACTTC CASGLYPQETQYF
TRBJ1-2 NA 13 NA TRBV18 TGTGCCAGCTCACCGAGGCCCAGTGATGGCTACACCTTC CASSPRPSDGYTF
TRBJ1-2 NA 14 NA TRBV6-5 TGTGCCAGCAGTTACTCGCGGCAGGGCTATGGCTACACCTTC CASSYSRQGYGYTF
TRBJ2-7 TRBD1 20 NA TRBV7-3 TGTGCCAGCAGCTTACTTGGAACAGGGGCCTTCTTCACCATTCTCTACGAGCAGTACTTC CASSLLGTGAFFTILYEQYF
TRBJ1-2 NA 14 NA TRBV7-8 TGTGCCAGCAGCTTAACGGTACCTAACTATGGCTACACCTTC CASSLTVPNYGYTF
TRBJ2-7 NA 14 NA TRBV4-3 TGCGCCAGCAGCCCATTCGGGGGACCCTACGAGCAGTACTTC CASSPFGGPYEQYF
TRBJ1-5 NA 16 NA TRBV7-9 TGTGCCAGCAGCCCTAGCGGGTCAGGTGGCAATCAGCCCCAGCATTTT CASSPSGSGGNQPQHF
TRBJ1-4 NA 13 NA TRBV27 TGTGCCAGCAGTCGGATGCATAATGAAAAACTGTTTTTT CASSRMHNEKLFF
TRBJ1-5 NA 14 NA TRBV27 TGTGCCAGCAGTTTACGGGATAGCAATCAGCCCCAGCATTTT CASSLRDSNQPQHF
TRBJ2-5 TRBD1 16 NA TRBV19 TGTGCCAGTAGGGATACCGGGACAGGGGGCGTAGAGACCCAGTACTTC CASRDTGTGGVETQYF
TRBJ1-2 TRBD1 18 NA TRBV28 TGTGCCAGCAGTTTAAACTTTCGACAGGGCCCCCTAAACTATGGCTACACCTTC CASSLNFRQGPLNYGYTF
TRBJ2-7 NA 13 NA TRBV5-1 TGCGCCAGCAGCTTGGACCCAAACTACGAGCAGTACTTC CASSLDPNYEQYF
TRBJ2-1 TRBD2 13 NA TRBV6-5 TGTGCCAGCAAACTAGCGGGGGGGAATGAGCAGTTCTTC CASKLAGGNEQFF
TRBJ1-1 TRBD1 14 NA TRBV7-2 TGTGCCAGCAGCTCGAGGACAGGGAACACTGAAGCTTTCTTT CASSSRTGNTEAFF
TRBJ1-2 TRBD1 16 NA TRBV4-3 TGCGCCAGCAGCCAAGATGGGACAGGGGTGGCCTATGGCTACACCTTC CASSQDGTGVAYGYTF
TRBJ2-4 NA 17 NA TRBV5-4 TGTGCCAGCAGCTTGGAGGGGGGAACCCTAAACCGAAACATTCAGTACTTC CASSLEGGTLNRNIQYF
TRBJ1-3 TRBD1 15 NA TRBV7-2 TGTGCCAGCAGCTTAGGGGGGACAGGGACCCCGAATTTATATTTT CASSLGGTGTPNLYF
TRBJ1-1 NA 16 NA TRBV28 TGTGCCAGCAGTCTAAATCGTTGGGGGGATTCCACTGAAGCTTTCTTT CASSLNRWGDSTEAFF
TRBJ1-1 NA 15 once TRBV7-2 TGTGCCAGCAGCCCCAAGGGGCGGTCGAACACTGAAGCTTTCTTT CASSPKGRSNTEAFF
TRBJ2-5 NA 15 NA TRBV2 TGTGCCAAACCAAGCGGGGTACAGGGCCCAGAGACCCAGTACTTC CAKPSGVQGPETQYF
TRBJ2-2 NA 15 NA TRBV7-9 TGTGCCAGCAGCTCCCAACGTGGGGTCCACGGGGAGCTGTTTTTT CASSSQRGVHGELFF
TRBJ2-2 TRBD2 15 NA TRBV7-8 TGTGCCAGCAGCCGGACTAGCGGGATCGTCGGGGAGCTGTTTTTT CASSRTSGIVGELFF